This T cell receptor (beta chain) appears in the sequencing data of a study of blood T cell repertoires in COVID-19. Study summary: COVID-19 samples from acute and convalescent phases originated in the United States, Italy and Spain. Nucleic acid was either cDNA or gDNA, and it came from T cells, B-cell-depleted T cells, or PBMCs.

In the original analysis: Amplification with reference gene primers provided the estimates of nucleated cell counts. Generated by immunoSEQ multiplex PCR, the TCRdb table keeps only in-frame clones and is missing some. V and J calls plus clone size are reproduced from that table; the DNA served to infer D and trimming. Among more than 85,000 clones listed, around 90% were seen once. Germline V gene lookup returns CDR1 SNHLY and CDR2 FYNNEI. CDR3 size: 14 residues. V dropped 6 bases and J dropped 8; count of bases not matched to a gene: 7. The TCR originated in a woman aged 70-85 years with acute or convalescent COVID-19. This chain links TRBV2 with TRBJ2-1; 10 bases fit TRBD2. Sequenced sample: peripheral blood. CDR3 sequence (DNA): TGTGCCAGCAGCCAGCGGGAGGGGGGCTATGAGCAGTTCTTC. It yields the protein CASSQREGGYEQFF.